The present TCR beta chain was sequenced within a study of blood T cell repertoires in COVID-19. Study-wide background: PBMCs, B-cell-depleted T cells, or T cells were the source of the cDNA or gDNA that made up the material.

The CDR3 has 20 amino acids. V was pared by 1 base and J by 3 bases, with 16 bases of the junction left unmatched. The germline gives CDR1 PRHDT, CDR2 FYEKMQ (reference sequence). Original handling: It was from reference gene primer amplification that nucleated cell counts were estimated. The table came from immunoSEQ multiplex PCR; TCRdb's copy has only in-frame clones and leaves some out. The DNA was the basis for D and trimming; V, J and clone size are from that table. The sample lists around 250,000 clones, 85% to 90% occurring once. The chain couples TRBV13 to TRBJ2-7; TRBD2 matches at 12 bases. Sequencing was done on a sample of PBMCs or T cells enriched from blood (not recorded which). The TCR originated in a woman aged 25 to 39 with acute COVID-19. The CDR3 DNA sequence: TGTGCCAGCAGCTTAGTTGATCTAGCGGGAGGGCCCTCCTCGGGCTACGAGCAGTACTTC. It yields the protein CASSLVDLAGGPSSGYEQYF.